Listed below are T cell receptor beta chains from one sample, sequenced in a study of T cells in lung cancer brain metastases. Assay used: immunoSEQ multiplex PCR; TCRdb lists only in-frame clones, some missing. Among 3,900 or so clones, around nine tenths were seen once, and the ten largest hold 8.1%. The specimen was tumor tissue from the primary lung tumor. These receptors came from a man aged 55-75 years with non-small cell lung cancer. Both conserved end residues are part of each CDR3. Each record gives: J gene, clone size, CDR3 length, D gene, V gene, CDR3 DNA, CDR3 protein. The D gene is left open where the match is weak. Size is stated for part of the rows, as once, few or many counts, or as a class when the clone is expanded.

j_call: TRBJ1-2; clone_size: .; cdr3_length: 15; d_call: TRBD1; v_call: TRBV27; cdr3_nt: TGTGCCAGCAGTGCCCGACAGGGGACGTTAGGGGGCTACACCTTC; cdr3_aa: CASSARQGTLGGYTF
j_call: TRBJ2-3; clone_size: .; cdr3_length: 15; d_call: .; v_call: TRBV7-8; cdr3_nt: TGTGCCAGCAGCCACAGAGGGGGGGCCTCAGATACGCAGTATTTT; cdr3_aa: CASSHRGGASDTQYF
j_call: TRBJ2-7; clone_size: .; cdr3_length: 13; d_call: .; v_call: TRBV4-2; cdr3_nt: TGTGCCAGCAGCCAAGAGGTTCTGGGTGAGCAGTACTTC; cdr3_aa: CASSQEVLGEQYF
j_call: TRBJ2-1; clone_size: .; cdr3_length: 14; d_call: .; v_call: TRBV5-4; cdr3_nt: TGTGCCAGCAGCTTAGACGTGACAGGTGATACTCCATTCTTC; cdr3_aa: CASSLDVTGDTPFF
j_call: TRBJ1-5; clone_size: .; cdr3_length: 16; d_call: TRBD1; v_call: TRBV6-1; cdr3_nt: TGTGCCAGCAGTGAAGTGGGACAGCTTTACAATCAGCCCCAGCATTTT; cdr3_aa: CASSEVGQLYNQPQHF
j_call: TRBJ1-5; clone_size: .; cdr3_length: 17; d_call: TRBD1; v_call: TRBV19; cdr3_nt: TGTGCCAGTGGGACCGGGACAGTTAAAAATAGCAATCAGCCCCAGCATTTT; cdr3_aa: CASGTGTVKNSNQPQHF
j_call: TRBJ2-3; clone_size: .; cdr3_length: 14; d_call: TRBD2; v_call: TRBV6-6; cdr3_nt: TGTGCCAGCAGACTAGCGGGAAACGGAGATACGCAGTATTTT; cdr3_aa: CASRLAGNGDTQYF
j_call: TRBJ1-2; clone_size: .; cdr3_length: 14; d_call: .; v_call: TRBV14; cdr3_nt: TGTGCCAGCAGCCCTCGACGGGGGAACTATGGCTACACCTTC; cdr3_aa: CASSPRRGNYGYTF
j_call: TRBJ1-4; clone_size: .; cdr3_length: 13; d_call: TRBD1; v_call: TRBV7-2; cdr3_nt: TGTGCCATACGGACAGGGGTGGGGGAAAAACTGTTTTTT; cdr3_aa: CAIRTGVGEKLFF
j_call: TRBJ2-4; clone_size: .; cdr3_length: 14; d_call: .; v_call: TRBV29-1; cdr3_nt: TGCAGCGTTGAAGACTTCGGGGCCAAAAACATTCAGTACTTC; cdr3_aa: CSVEDFGAKNIQYF
j_call: TRBJ2-4; clone_size: few; cdr3_length: 15; d_call: .; v_call: TRBV7-2; cdr3_nt: TGTGCCAGCAGCGCGGACGGATCGACGGGAAACATTCAGTACTTC; cdr3_aa: CASSADGSTGNIQYF
j_call: TRBJ2-6; clone_size: .; cdr3_length: 15; d_call: .; v_call: TRBV2; cdr3_nt: TGTGCCAGCATTCGGAGTCCGTCTGGGGCCAACGTCCTGACTTTC; cdr3_aa: CASIRSPSGANVLTF
j_call: TRBJ2-7; clone_size: .; cdr3_length: 15; d_call: .; v_call: TRBV7-2; cdr3_nt: TGTGCCAGCAGCTTAAACGGAGCGGAAACCTACGAGCAGTACTTC; cdr3_aa: CASSLNGAETYEQYF
j_call: TRBJ2-3; clone_size: .; cdr3_length: 15; d_call: .; v_call: TRBV7-2; cdr3_nt: TGTGCCAGCAGCTTACACAGGTCTAGCACAGATACGCAGTATTTT; cdr3_aa: CASSLHRSSTDTQYF
j_call: TRBJ2-7; clone_size: .; cdr3_length: 15; d_call: TRBD2; v_call: TRBV11-1; cdr3_nt: TGTGCCAGCAGCTTTACTAGCGGGGAGGCCTACGAGCAGTACTTC; cdr3_aa: CASSFTSGEAYEQYF
j_call: TRBJ2-7; clone_size: .; cdr3_length: 16; d_call: .; v_call: TRBV4-1; cdr3_nt: TGCGCCAGCAGCCAAGAAGGGGGAAATAACGTCTACGAGCAGTACTTC; cdr3_aa: CASSQEGGNNVYEQYF
j_call: TRBJ1-4; clone_size: .; cdr3_length: 16; d_call: .; v_call: TRBV7-3; cdr3_nt: TGTGCCAGCAGCTTACCCCCTGGGCTGCTCAATGAAAAACTGTTTTTT; cdr3_aa: CASSLPPGLLNEKLFF
j_call: TRBJ1-5; clone_size: .; cdr3_length: 11; d_call: .; v_call: TRBV6-5; cdr3_nt: TGTGCCAGCGGCAATCCCCAGCCCCAGCATTTT; cdr3_aa: CASGNPQPQHF
j_call: TRBJ2-2; clone_size: .; cdr3_length: 13; d_call: .; v_call: TRBV6-5; cdr3_nt: TGTGCCAGCAGGACAGGTGAAGGCGGGGAGCTGTTTTTT; cdr3_aa: CASRTGEGGELFF
j_call: TRBJ2-7; clone_size: .; cdr3_length: 13; d_call: .; v_call: TRBV11-3; cdr3_nt: TGTGCCAGCAGCTTAGGGCACGCCTACGAGCAGTACTTC; cdr3_aa: CASSLGHAYEQYF
j_call: TRBJ2-3; clone_size: .; cdr3_length: 17; d_call: TRBD2; v_call: TRBV19; cdr3_nt: TGTGCCAGTAGTATAAAAAGCGGAGCGGGGGTCGTGAATACGCAGTATTTT; cdr3_aa: CASSIKSGAGVVNTQYF
j_call: TRBJ2-7; clone_size: .; cdr3_length: 14; d_call: .; v_call: TRBV21-1; cdr3_nt: TGTGCCAGCAGCAAAGTTTGGGTCTCCTACGAGCAGTACTTC; cdr3_aa: CASSKVWVSYEQYF
j_call: TRBJ2-6; clone_size: .; cdr3_length: 16; d_call: TRBD1; v_call: TRBV18; cdr3_nt: TGTGCCAGCCGCGGACAGGGGCGAACTGGGGCCAACGTCCTGACTTTC; cdr3_aa: CASRGQGRTGANVLTF
j_call: TRBJ1-1; clone_size: .; cdr3_length: 14; d_call: TRBD1; v_call: TRBV9; cdr3_nt: TGTGCCAGCAGCGTGGGACAGGGGGCGACTGAAGCTTTCTTT; cdr3_aa: CASSVGQGATEAFF
j_call: TRBJ1-3; clone_size: .; cdr3_length: 14; d_call: TRBD1; v_call: TRBV27; cdr3_nt: TGTGCCAGCAGCCTACAGGGGGCCGGAAACACCATATATTTT; cdr3_aa: CASSLQGAGNTIYF
j_call: TRBJ1-2; clone_size: once; cdr3_length: 14; d_call: .; v_call: TRBV5-1; cdr3_nt: TGCGCCAGCAGCTTTATGGGGGACTCGGTTGGCTACACCTTC; cdr3_aa: CASSFMGDSVGYTF
j_call: TRBJ1-5; clone_size: .; cdr3_length: 15; d_call: .; v_call: TRBV7-2; cdr3_nt: TGTGCCAGCAGCTTAGAGGCAGGGTTTAATCAGCCCCAGCATTTT; cdr3_aa: CASSLEAGFNQPQHF
j_call: TRBJ1-4; clone_size: .; cdr3_length: 16; d_call: .; v_call: TRBV7-8; cdr3_nt: TGTGCCAGCAGCTCAGCCCTCGGGGGCGGAGATGAAAAACTGTTTTTT; cdr3_aa: CASSSALGGGDEKLFF
j_call: TRBJ1-5; clone_size: .; cdr3_length: 15; d_call: .; v_call: TRBV28; cdr3_nt: TGTGCCAGCAGTTTACCGGCCGGGCCCTCAGGGCCCCAGCATTTT; cdr3_aa: CASSLPAGPSGPQHF
j_call: TRBJ2-2; clone_size: .; cdr3_length: 13; d_call: .; v_call: TRBV6-1; cdr3_nt: TGTGCCAGCAGTGAAGACGAGACCGGGGAGCTGTTTTTT; cdr3_aa: CASSEDETGELFF
j_call: TRBJ2-7; clone_size: .; cdr3_length: 17; d_call: .; v_call: TRBV5-4; cdr3_nt: TGTGCCAGCAGCCCCTCATACACGACCGAGCGTGGACGGGAGCAGTACTTC; cdr3_aa: CASSPSYTTERGREQYF
j_call: TRBJ1-1; clone_size: .; cdr3_length: 13; d_call: .; v_call: TRBV6-1; cdr3_nt: TGTGCCAGCAGTAATGGAGGAGACACTGAAGCTTTCTTT; cdr3_aa: CASSNGGDTEAFF
j_call: TRBJ2-7; clone_size: .; cdr3_length: 14; d_call: TRBD2; v_call: TRBV5-1; cdr3_nt: TGCGCCAGCAGCTTTCAGCGGGACTCCTACGAGCAGTACTTC; cdr3_aa: CASSFQRDSYEQYF
j_call: TRBJ1-4; clone_size: .; cdr3_length: 16; d_call: .; v_call: TRBV5-1; cdr3_nt: TGCGCCAGCCGCCGGGAGCGAACCGGAACTAATGAAAAACTGTTTTTT; cdr3_aa: CASRRERTGTNEKLFF
j_call: TRBJ2-1; clone_size: .; cdr3_length: 12; d_call: .; v_call: TRBV7-9; cdr3_nt: TGTGCCAGCAGCCGGACCTACAATGAGCAGTTCTTC; cdr3_aa: CASSRTYNEQFF
j_call: TRBJ1-2; clone_size: .; cdr3_length: 10; d_call: .; v_call: TRBV20-1; cdr3_nt: TGCAGTGCAGGGGAAGACGGCTACACCTTC; cdr3_aa: CSAGEDGYTF
j_call: TRBJ2-6; clone_size: few; cdr3_length: 17; d_call: .; v_call: TRBV5-6; cdr3_nt: TGTGCCAGCAGCTTGGAGTCCGGGCTATCCGGGGCCAACGTCCTGACTTTC; cdr3_aa: CASSLESGLSGANVLTF
j_call: TRBJ2-5; clone_size: few; cdr3_length: 12; d_call: .; v_call: TRBV7-9; cdr3_nt: TGTGCCAGCAGCTTAGCCAAAGAGACCCAGTACTTC; cdr3_aa: CASSLAKETQYF
j_call: TRBJ1-1; clone_size: .; cdr3_length: 13; d_call: .; v_call: TRBV30; cdr3_nt: TGTGCCTGGAGTGGAAGGGGGAACACTGAAGCTTTCTTT; cdr3_aa: CAWSGRGNTEAFF
j_call: TRBJ1-1; clone_size: .; cdr3_length: 16; d_call: TRBD1; v_call: TRBV5-1; cdr3_nt: TGCGCCAGCAGCTTGAGGTCGGGGGGACAGGGGGCGGGAGCTTTCTTT; cdr3_aa: CASSLRSGGQGAGAFF
j_call: TRBJ1-5; clone_size: few; cdr3_length: 15; d_call: TRBD1; v_call: TRBV7-8; cdr3_nt: TGTGCCAGCAGCTTACACAGGGGGCCGGCTCAGCCCCAGCATTTT; cdr3_aa: CASSLHRGPAQPQHF
j_call: TRBJ2-6; clone_size: .; cdr3_length: 15; d_call: .; v_call: TRBV5-6; cdr3_nt: TGTGCCAGTAGCTCCAGGGTCCGTGGGGCCAACGTCCTGACTTTC; cdr3_aa: CASSSRVRGANVLTF
j_call: TRBJ1-6; clone_size: .; cdr3_length: 15; d_call: TRBD1; v_call: TRBV5-4; cdr3_nt: TGTGCCAGCAGCCCGACAGGGGTCCGGGATTCACCCCTCCACTTT; cdr3_aa: CASSPTGVRDSPLHF
j_call: TRBJ2-7; clone_size: once; cdr3_length: 15; d_call: .; v_call: TRBV23-1; cdr3_nt: TGCGCCAGCAGTCAACCCGGGACATCGCCCTACGAGCAGTACTTC; cdr3_aa: CASSQPGTSPYEQYF
j_call: TRBJ1-6; clone_size: .; cdr3_length: 13; d_call: .; v_call: TRBV14; cdr3_nt: TGTGCCAGCAGCCGAACGGGCAATTCACCCCTCCACTTT; cdr3_aa: CASSRTGNSPLHF
j_call: TRBJ2-7; clone_size: .; cdr3_length: 16; d_call: .; v_call: TRBV7-9; cdr3_nt: TGTGCCAGCAGCTTAGTATTATTGGGGGTCTCCTACGAGCAGTACTTC; cdr3_aa: CASSLVLLGVSYEQYF